These T cell receptor beta chains were read from a single sample in a study of T cells in Graves' hyperthyroidism and ophthalmopathy. TCRdb reanalysed the multiplex PCR reads using MiXCR and keeps one entry per CDR3 protein. The sample records more than 300,000 distinct CDR3 sequences, approximately 13% being singletons. Material: blood. The origin of the receptors is a woman in her sixties or seventies with Graves' hyperthyroidism. Each CDR3 is given with its conserved first and last residue. The D gene is left open where the match is weak. Size is omitted from some rows. Given values are once, few, many or a class for expanded clones.

d_gene,v_gene,j_gene,abundance,CDR3aa,CDR3nt
NA,TRBV4-1,TRBJ2-2,NA,CASSQVTPTVTGELFF,TGCGCCAGCAGCCAAGTTACCCCGACAGTCACCGGGGAGCTGTTTTTT
NA,TRBV16,TRBJ1-6,few,CASSQGPQNSPLHF,TGTGCCAGCAGCCAAGGCCCTCAAAATTCACCCCTCCACTTT
NA,TRBV2,TRBJ2-1,few,CASSGCGPSMEQFF,TGTGCCAGCAGTGGCTGTGGCCCTTCGATGGAGCAGTTCTTC
TRBD2,TRBV11-3,TRBJ2-3,many,CASSSMRLAGLTQYF,TGTGCCAGCAGCTCAATGAGACTAGCGGGTCTCACGCAGTATTTT
NA,TRBV20-1,TRBJ1-4,many,CSARDRTVATNEKLFF,TGCAGTGCTAGAGATCGGACGGTAGCAACTAATGAAAAACTGTTTTTT
NA,TRBV4-1,TRBJ2-2,NA,CASSQVDMGLHTGELFF,TGCGCCAGCAGCCAAGTCGACATGGGGTTGCACACCGGGGAGCTGTTTTTT
TRBD2,TRBV7-9,TRBJ2-1,NA,CASSLFGGRGDEQFF,TGTGCCAGCAGCTTATTTGGCGGGAGAGGCGATGAGCAGTTCTTC
NA,TRBV28,TRBJ2-7,few,CASSTPTGRSYEQYF,TGTGCCAGCAGTACCCCGACAGGCCGCTCCTACGAGCAGTACTTC
NA,TRBV5-1,TRBJ2-1,many,CASSAREAGGEQFF,TGCGCCAGCAGCGCCCGGGAAGCAGGTGGTGAGCAGTTCTTC
NA,TRBV7-9,TRBJ2-1,many,CASSSRDQYNEQFF,TGTGCCAGCAGCTCCCGGGACCAATACAATGAGCAGTTCTTC
NA,TRBV7-2,TRBJ1-1,NA,CASSSGAGEGTEAFF,TGTGCCAGCAGCTCCGGAGCGGGGGAAGGAACTGAAGCTTTCTTT
TRBD2,TRBV2,TRBJ2-7,many,CASSTSGSFNEQYF,TGTGCCAGCAGCACTAGCGGGAGCTTTAACGAGCAGTACTTC
TRBD2,TRBV30,TRBJ2-3,NA,CAWSGGAGAGDTQYF,TGTGCCTGGAGTGGTGGAGCGGGAGCGGGGGATACGCAGTATTTT
NA,TRBV28,TRBJ1-5,many,CASTRGAGQPQHF,TGTGCCAGCACAAGGGGAGCGGGTCAGCCCCAGCATTTT
TRBD2,TRBV14,TRBJ2-7,few,CASSPLSGRTDEQYF,TGTGCCAGCAGCCCCTTGAGCGGGAGGACCGACGAGCAGTACTTC
NA,TRBV30,TRBJ2-3,NA,CAWSEGGTDTQYF,TGTGCCTGGAGTGAAGGAGGTACAGATACGCAGTATTTT
NA,TRBV7-6,TRBJ2-7,many,CASSLHSPYEQYF,TGTGCCAGCAGCTTACACAGCCCCTACGAGCAGTACTTC
NA,TRBV20-1,TRBJ2-7,NA,CSATDNYEQYF,TGCAGTGCTACCGACAACTACGAGCAGTACTTC
TRBD1,TRBV12-3/TRBV12-4,TRBJ2-5,many,CASRRDRGQETQYF,TGTGCCAGCAGACGGGACAGGGGGCAGGAGACCCAGTACTTC
NA,TRBV4-1,TRBJ2-5,many,CASSTRFTRRLETQYF,TGCGCCAGCAGCACCCGTTTTACCCGACGGCTGGAGACCCAGTACTTC
NA,TRBV24-1,TRBJ2-3,NA,CATSDEGQKQYF,TGTGCCACCAGTGATGAAGGACAGAAGCAGTATTTT
NA,TRBV3-1,TRBJ2-5,many,CASSQRGWETQYF,TGTGCCAGCAGCCAACGAGGGTGGGAGACCCAGTACTTC
NA,TRBV28,TRBJ1-5,many,CASRRARGPYSNQPQHF,TGTGCCAGCAGACGTGCCCGGGGACCCTATAGCAATCAGCCCCAGCATTTT